Below, 18 T cell receptor beta chains from the same sample are listed, as sequenced in a study of OX40 agonist ivuxolimab in advanced cancers. The data were produced by immunoSEQ multiplex PCR, yet TCRdb's version contains in-frame clones alone and is incomplete. The table includes roughly 30,000 clones, about 74% detected once. Sequences were derived from CD4+ or CD8+ T cells sorted from blood, sampled in a trial of the OX40 agonist ivuxolimab. The receptors here all came from an adult with an advanced solid tumor such as melanoma, head and neck, liver or kidney cancer.

The chain links TRBV5-1 to TRBJ1-1; D not certain. V was cut by 4 bases and J by 0 bases, with 13 bases left in between. Germline V gene data show CDR1 as SGHRS and CDR2 as YFSETQ. The CDR3 runs to 15 residues. The CDR3 DNA is TGCGCCAGCAGCCAGGACGGCACAATGAACACTGAAGCTTTCTTT. This codes for CASSQDGTMNTEAFF. Together with reference TRBV5-1 and TRBJ1-1, the CDR3 gives the full variable domain: KAGVTQTPRYLIKTRGQQVTLSCSPISGHRSVSWYQQTPGQGLQFLFEYFSETQRNKGNFPGRFSGRQFSNSRSEMNVSTLELGDSALYLCASSQDGTMNTEAFFGQGTRLTVV.

This chain joins TRBV7-8 and TRBJ1-5; the D is unclear. Germline V CDR1 and CDR2: SGHVS, FQNEAQ. V was cut by 5 bases and J by 5 bases, with 10 bases left in between. CDR3 length equals 13 residues. The CDR3 loop is CASSQTVYQPQHF. The CDR3 DNA sequence: TGTGCCAGCAGCCAGACGGTGTATCAGCCCCAGCATTTT.

This clone has just one count. J is TRBJ2-1 and V is TRBV2, with TRBD1 matching over 8 bases. The CDR3 is made up of 14 amino acids. Germline V lookup: CDR1 SNHLY, CDR2 FYNNEI. The J segment lost 7 bases and the V segment lost 6 bases, leaving 8 bases of the junction unmatched. The CDR3 coding sequence is TGTGCCAGCAGAGACAGGGGTCTAGGGAATGAGCAGTTCTTC. Protein product: CASRDRGLGNEQFF.

The chain joins TRBV27 to TRBJ2-3; weak D call: TRBD1 (6 bases). Germline V gene sequence: CDR1 MNHEY, CDR2 SMNVEV (reference sequence). V was shortened by 5 bases and J by 0 bases, with 12 bases between the two germline ends. CDR3 length: 15 residues. The CDR3 region has the DNA TGTGCCAGCAGTCCCAGGGGTTTCAGCACAGATACGCAGTATTTT. Translated: CASSPRGFSTDTQYF.

The V call is TRBV7-8, the J call TRBJ1-4; D not certain. This CDR3 spans 12 amino acids. Looked up from germline, CDR1 is SGHVS and CDR2 is FQNEAQ. Trimming cost V 5 bases and J 8 bases, with 9 bases left between them. The CDR3: CASSDQSEKLFF. For the CDR3, the DNA is TGTGCCAGCAGCGACCAATCCGAAAAACTGTTTTTT.

This chain joins TRBV5-6 and TRBJ2-7, with a weak D call TRBD1 (5 bases). Germline CDR1 and CDR2: SGHDT and YYEEEE. CDR3 length equals 15 residues. V dropped 4 bases and J dropped 5 bases, with 19 bases sitting between them. In DNA, the CDR3 is TGTGCCAGCAGCGCGCTGTCCAGGGCCGAAAACGAGCAGTACTTC. Its protein product is CASSALSRAENEQYF.

This chain joins TRBV7-2 and TRBJ1-5; D possibly corresponds to TRBD1 (5 bases). CDR1 is SGHTA, CDR2 FQGNSA, per germline. This CDR3 comprises 16 residues. V was pared by 1 base and J by 6 bases, with 16 bases between. CDR3 residues: CASSLDRTFKGQPQHF. Here the CDR3 DNA reads TGTGCCAGCAGCTTAGATAGGACATTTAAGGGTCAGCCCCAGCATTTT.

The V gene is TRBV5-1, the J gene TRBJ1-2; maybe TRBD1 (6 bases). The V end lost 4 bases, the J end lost 5 bases, and 18 bases lay between the germline ends. Germline CDR1 is SGHRS and CDR2 is YFSETQ. The length of the CDR3 is 15 residues. The CDR3 sequence: CASSPTGGHGYGYTF. The CDR3 DNA follows: TGCGCCAGCAGCCCGACAGGAGGCCATGGGTATGGCTACACCTTC.

This chain joins TRBV27 and TRBJ1-6; D possibly corresponds to TRBD1 (5 bases). The germline V and J ends were trimmed by 0 bases and 5 bases, with 17 bases remaining between them. The CDR3 runs to 18 residues. CDR1 is MNHEY, CDR2 SMNVEV, per germline (reference sequence). CDR3 DNA: TGTGCCAGCAGTTTATCGACCGGGACCGATACGGATAATTCACCCCTCCACTTT. This encodes CASSLSTGTDTDNSPLHF.

V is TRBV7-8 and J is TRBJ2-2; TRBD1 might be the D (6 bases). There are 19 residues in the CDR3. Germline V gene sequence: CDR1 SGHVS, CDR2 FQNEAQ. The ends were cut back, 0 bases at V and 4 bases at J, with 21 bases in the middle. The DNA of the CDR3 is TGTGCCAGCAGCTTAGCCGCTCTGAGCAGGGGAAAGGGCACCGGGGAGCTGTTTTTT. It is translated as CASSLAALSRGKGTGELFF.

The J gene is TRBJ2-5, the V gene TRBV2, with D perhaps TRBD1 or TRBD2 (7 bases each). In germline, CDR1 is SNHLY, CDR2 FYNNEI. The CDR3 length is 13 residues. Trimming removed 6 bases from V and 7 bases from J, with 15 bases in between. The CDR3 sequence: CASSVTGEGTQYF. CDR3 in DNA: TGTGCCAGCAGCGTAACAGGGGAGGGGACCCAGTACTTC.

V is TRBV6-1 and J is TRBJ1-2; tentative D call: TRBD1 (5 bases). Germline CDR1 reads MNHNS; CDR2 reads SASEGT. V was clipped by 4 bases and J by 3 bases, with 12 bases between them. The CDR3 is 14 residues long. CDR3 protein: CASSGGTGDYGYTF. CDR3 bases: TGTGCCAGCAGTGGGGGGACGGGAGACTATGGCTACACCTTC.

V is TRBV27 and J is TRBJ2-2, with D perhaps matching TRBD2 (7 bases). Germline-derived CDR1 and CDR2 are MNHEY and SMNVEV (reference sequence). This CDR3 has 17 residues. Trimming pared 2 bases from V and 0 bases from J, leaving 13 bases between. The CDR3 sequence is CASSLHGGGSNTGELFF. The DNA for the CDR3 is TGTGCCAGCAGTTTACATGGGGGGGGCTCGAACACCGGGGAGCTGTTTTTT.

This chain connects TRBV19 to TRBJ1-1, with 8 bases aligning to TRBD1. The V gene end was trimmed by 9 bases and the J gene end by 0 bases; junction bases not matched to a gene: 3. CDR1 and CDR2 (germline): LNHDA, SQIVND (reference sequence). This CDR3 is built from 13 residues. The CDR3 sequence: CASRTGLNTEAFF. CDR3 in DNA: TGTGCCAGCCGGACAGGGCTGAACACTGAAGCTTTCTTT.

This clone was seen only a few times. Here the CDR3 reads CASSSLSWSTEAFF. CDR3 coding DNA: TGTGCCAGCAGCAGCCTAAGTTGGTCCACTGAAGCTTTCTTT. V and J are TRBV25-1 and TRBJ1-1; no clear D. The germline CDR1 and CDR2 sequences are MGHDK and SYGVNS. This CDR3 has 14 residues. Trimming pared 6 bases from V and 4 bases from J, leaving 15 bases between.

The chain uses TRBV7-2 and TRBJ2-1; D tentatively reads TRBD1 or TRBD2 (5 bases each). This CDR3 comprises 16 residues. V was shortened by 5 bases and J by 2 bases, with 16 bases between the two germline ends. Germline assignment: CDR1 SGHTA and CDR2 FQGNSA. The CDR3, as DNA: TGTGCCAGCAGCCCCGGGGCTACAATGGCCTACAATGAGCAGTTCTTC. Its translation is CASSPGATMAYNEQFF.

This sequence joins TRBV7-9 and TRBJ2-7; 7 bases match TRBD1. The V gene end was trimmed by 1 base and the J gene end by 2 bases; junction bases not matched to a gene: 2. CDR3 length: 14 residues. Per the germline V gene, CDR1 is SEHNR and CDR2 is FQNEAQ (reference sequence). The CDR3 is CASSLGQGAYEQYF. In nucleotides, the CDR3 is TGTGCCAGCAGCTTAGGTCAGGGGGCCTACGAGCAGTACTTC.

This chain links TRBV2 with TRBJ1-2, with 7 bases aligning to TRBD1. Trimming at V came to 6 bases and at J to 1 base, leaving 2 bases not matched to a gene. This CDR3 region has 13 residues. Germline CDR1 is SNHLY and CDR2 is FYNNEI. CDR3 DNA sequence: TGTGCCAGCAGACAGGGGCTTAACTATGGCTACACCTTC. It is translated as CASRQGLNYGYTF.